This T cell receptor beta chain was recovered during a study of T cell responses to AZD1222 COVID-19 vaccine. This clone was recorded only once. Antigen: not known. V was shortened by 5 bases and J by 5 bases, with 10 bases between the two germline ends. CDR1 and CDR2 from the germline V gene are GTSNPN and SVGIG (reference sequence). CDR3 length: 13 residues. Libraries were prepared by immunoSEQ multiplex PCR; TCRdb keeps only in-frame clonotypes and omits some of them. This table has tens of thousands of clones, around 84% appearing once. Study results and limitations: Spike-specific TCR breadth and depth grew following two AZD1222 doses. Across the whole spike, CD4 TCRs peaked at regions 160-218 and 743-854.

The rearrangement uses TRBV30 and TRBJ1-6; D unclear. This TCR was recovered from an adult in good health. The specimen comprised peripheral blood, sampled on day 0 of AZD1222 vaccination. CDR3 loop: CAWCQEHNSPLHF. The CDR3, as DNA: TGTGCCTGGTGTCAGGAACATAATTCACCCCTCCACTTT.